Listed below are T cell receptor beta chains from one sample, sequenced in a study of T cells after yellow fever vaccination. One entry per CDR3 protein, called by TCRdb with MiXCR from the 5' RACE reads. The repertoire includes approximately 26,000 distinct CDR3 sequences, roughly 4.7% of them detected once, and approximately 38% sits in the top ten. This specimen consisted of PBMCs, either bulk or a sorted T-cell subset (CD4+, CD8+, memory, or dextramer-sorted; not recorded which), obtained on the day of the yellow fever booster vaccination. The receptors shown here come from a man aged 18 to 29 who received the YFV17D yellow fever vaccine. The CDR3 runs from the conserved cysteine through the conserved F or W. D genes are given only for firm matches. Sizes are listed as once, few or many counts, or a class when the clone is expanded.

clone size	D gene	V gene	J gene	CDR3 protein	CDR3 DNA
medium-sized	TRBD1	TRBV20-1	TRBJ1-1	CSARNGDREVTEAFF	TGCAGTGCTAGAAATGGGGACAGGGAGGTCACTGAAGCTTTCTTT
many	TRBD2	TRBV12-3/TRBV12-4	TRBJ2-3	CASSSPAGGGTDTQYF	TGTGCCAGCAGTTCCCCAGCGGGGGGAGGAACAGATACGCAGTATTTT
many	TRBD2	TRBV6-6	TRBJ2-5	CASSYSGGSETQYF	TGTGCCAGCAGTTATAGCGGGGGGTCAGAGACCCAGTACTTC
many	TRBD2	TRBV4-2	TRBJ2-1	CASSQDWGAGGGVQFF	TGTGCCAGCAGCCAAGATTGGGGAGCGGGGGGTGGCGTGCAGTTCTTC
few	TRBD2	TRBV5-4	TRBJ2-1	CASNPLGRGGREQFF	TGTGCCAGCAACCCTCTAGGCCGGGGGGGCCGCGAGCAGTTCTTC
many	TRBD1	TRBV25-1	TRBJ2-5	CASSDWDRGLQYF	TGTGCCAGCAGTGATTGGGACAGGGGACTCCAGTACTTC
many	-	TRBV6-2/TRBV6-3	TRBJ1-2	CASSPTDNYGYTF	TGTGCCAGCAGCCCGACAGATAACTATGGCTACACCTTC
many	-	TRBV5-1	TRBJ1-1	CASSPGQGMNTEAFF	TGCGCCAGCAGCCCAGGGCAGGGCATGAACACTGAAGCTTTCTTT
many	-	TRBV12-3/TRBV12-4	TRBJ2-5	CASAKRGNQETQYF	TGTGCCAGCGCTAAGAGGGGCAACCAAGAGACCCAGTACTTC
many	-	TRBV28	TRBJ2-1	CASSLSSYNEQFF	TGTGCCAGCAGTTTATCCAGCTACAATGAGCAGTTCTTC
many	-	TRBV3-1	TRBJ1-5	CASSQTNQPQHF	TGTGCCAGCAGCCAGACCAATCAGCCCCAGCATTTT
many	-	TRBV10-3	TRBJ1-4	CASSEATNEKLFF	TGTGCCTCGTCAGAGGCAACTAATGAAAAACTGTTTTTT
many	-	TRBV20-1	TRBJ1-1	CSARGQPIVGFPEAFF	TGCAGTGCTAGAGGACAGCCCATCGTTGGGTTTCCCGAAGCTTTCTTT
few	TRBD2	TRBV5-4	TRBJ2-1	CASGRTSGSYNEQFF	TGTGCCAGCGGACGCACTAGCGGGTCCTACAATGAGCAGTTCTTC